A selection of T cell receptor beta chains follows, all from one sample in a study of regulatory T cells in long-lasting Graves disease. Using its own MiXCR run on the multiplex PCR reads, TCRdb lists one record per CDR3 protein. The sample contains about 400,000 distinct CDR3 sequences, roughly 15% of which appear only once. These same data were also listed under a study on T cells in Graves' hyperthyroidism and ophthalmopathy.

This sample comprised peripheral blood mononuclear cells (PBMCs), obtained at new diagnosis, from a patient treated with antithyroid drugs. The receptors derive from a woman aged 40 to 49 with Graves disease. Each CDR3 is given with its conserved first and last residue.

>TRBV13|TRBJ2-2
CASSPITGELFF
>TRBV12-5|TRBJ2-1
CASGLGAELNEQFF
>TRBV7-9|TRBJ2-1
CASSPRGDRNYNEQFF
>TRBV2|TRBJ2-1
CASSPPYGEQFF
>TRBV7-8|TRBJ1-5
CTSSSRPGVNQPQHF
>TRBV20-1|TRBJ1-2
CSARDALTGSGYTF
>TRBV20-1|TRBJ2-5
CSATWRDWETQYF
>TRBV4-1|TRBJ2-6
CASSQVQEGAGANVLTF
>TRBV2|TRBJ1-5
CASSGGNQPQHF
>TRBV19|TRBJ1-3
CASSIGLSSGNTIYF
>TRBV28|TRBJ2-5
CASSSYGQDQETQYF
>TRBV7-2|TRBJ2-3
CASSSNIDTQYF
>TRBV11-2|TRBJ1-2
CASSLTTPRQSYTF
>TRBV3-1|TRBJ2-7
CASSQVQGGEQYF
>TRBV20-1|TRBJ2-1
CSADLAGEEQFF
>TRBV12-3/TRBV12-4|TRBJ1-6
CASSAGAYNSPLHF
>TRBV3-1|TRBJ2-5
CASSLGTSGLGTQYF
>TRBV7-2|TRBJ2-5
CASSTRRGGPETQYF
>TRBV2|TRBJ2-5
CASSGIGRPGTQYF
>TRBV20-1|TRBJ2-5
CSASHGGPETQYF
>TRBV2|TRBJ2-7
CASRDRDRGAGEQYF
>TRBV28|TRBJ2-3
CASARWWLPQRGAERTDTQYF
>TRBV5-1|TRBJ1-4
CASISNEKLFF
>TRBV11-2|TRBJ2-7
CASSLVEGPYEQYF
>TRBV20-1|TRBJ2-7
CSASRGRPEEQYF
>TRBV14|TRBJ1-1
CASSPLGRLEAFF
>TRBV7-6|TRBJ2-1
CASSLALGTKGFDEQFF
>TRBV28|TRBJ1-1
CASITGTVNTEAFF